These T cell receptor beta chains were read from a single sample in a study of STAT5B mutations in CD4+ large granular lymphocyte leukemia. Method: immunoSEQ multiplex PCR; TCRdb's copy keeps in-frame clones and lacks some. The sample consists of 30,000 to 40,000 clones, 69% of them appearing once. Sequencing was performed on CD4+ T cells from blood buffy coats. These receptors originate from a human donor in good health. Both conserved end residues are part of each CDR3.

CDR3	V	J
CASSAGGRQETQYF	TRBV10-1	TRBJ2-5
CASSLGDRRIYEQYF	TRBV14	TRBJ2-7
CASSLGQVGTEAFF	TRBV7-2	TRBJ1-1
CASSLAGQGAPNEKLFF	TRBV7-2	TRBJ1-4
CSAQGTGANIQYF	TRBV29-1	TRBJ2-4
CASRQGRNQPQHF	TRBV19	TRBJ1-5
CASKAAKNIQYF	TRBV28	TRBJ2-4
CASSTTGSGEKLFF	TRBV28	TRBJ1-4
CASSFRATSYEQYF	TRBV7-9	TRBJ2-7
CASSLSGGLSYEQYF	TRBV7-2	TRBJ2-7
CASSSGTGGDSPLHF	TRBV5-6	TRBJ1-6
CASSWGQTLSYEQYF	TRBV5-6	TRBJ2-7
CASSLYRGSGELFF	TRBV7-2	TRBJ1-4
CASSLYIAGNTIYF	TRBV5-6	TRBJ1-3
CASNPRDEQFF	TRBV2	TRBJ2-1
CASSFSGYETQYF	TRBV7-9	TRBJ2-5
CARSPLGTSGVDEQFF	TRBV5-3	TRBJ2-1
CASSLGSGGMNTEAFF	TRBV7-2	TRBJ1-1
CASSRLDIYNEQFF	TRBV11-2	TRBJ2-1
CASSTDRVERDTKDYGYTF	TRBV21-1	TRBJ1-2
CASSKAGGYEQYF	TRBV21-1	TRBJ2-7
CASSFGQPYEQYF	TRBV6-6	TRBJ2-7
CATSRDAGGRQPQHF	TRBV15	TRBJ1-5
CASSLDGYTF	TRBV7-9	TRBJ1-2